This TCR beta chain was identified in a study of Graves' ophthalmopathy and Graves' hyperthyroidism. For the study at large: Blood was drawn at initial diagnosis, before any treatment.

V lost 1 base and J 12 bases, leaving 10 bases between the germline ends. The CDR3 is made up of 11 amino acids. CDR1 and CDR2 from the germline V gene are SQVTM and ANQGSEA. About this clonotype itself: Its antigen is undetermined.

Moderately to severely active ophthalmopathy under 3 months, CAS at least 3, NOSPECS at least 4. Transcripts of RNA were the source for amplifying TCR beta CDR3 regions. HTBI-primed RT-PCR formed the first round, and a multiplex PCR formed the second. TCRdb reprocessed the multiplex PCR reads with MiXCR, giving one entry per CDR3 protein. Seen here are approximately 640,000 distinct CDR3 sequences, roughly 39% observed once, and the top ten hold more than 3%. Study-level results: Most clonotypes expanded in thyroid above 0.001 frequency were present in blood too.

The chain joins TRBV29-1 to TRBJ2-1; the D gene is possibly TRBD1 (5 bases). Material: peripheral blood. The TCR comes from an adult man with Graves' ophthalmopathy. Here the CDR3 DNA reads TGCAGCGTTGAAGTAGGGGCATGGCAGTTCTTC. This codes for CSVEVGAWQFF.